The entry that follows covers one T cell receptor beta chain sequence. This may arise from a read error, as a much more abundant clone is one base away. The sample belongs to a study of tumor-infiltrating lymphocytes in primary liver carcinoma. Researchers drew blood RNA from unsorted whole blood and extracted germline DNA as well. The CDR3 runs to 11 residues. Starting from 500 ng of total RNA, TCR beta cDNA was produced with a primer in the constant region. Nested multiplex PCR, run for three rounds with slightly modified ARM-PCR, yielded TCR beta libraries. Amplification in the first two PCR rounds was performed using TRBV1-TRBV30 forward primers and a C-beta reverse primer for roughly 9 cycles each. TCRdb used MiXCR to reprocess the multiplex PCR reads, holding one entry per CDR3 protein. The repertoire has 310,000 or so distinct CDR3 sequences, roughly 60% of them found once; the top ten carry approximately 15%.

The sequence came from a woman aged 25 to 39 with primary liver carcinoma and hepatitis B virus infection. This chain links TRBV12-3 or TRBV12-4 with TRBJ2-7; D is undetermined. Sequenced input: peripheral blood. Written as DNA, the CDR3 is TGTGCCAGCTGTTTGTCCTACGAGCAGTACTTC. This codes for CASCLSYEQYF.